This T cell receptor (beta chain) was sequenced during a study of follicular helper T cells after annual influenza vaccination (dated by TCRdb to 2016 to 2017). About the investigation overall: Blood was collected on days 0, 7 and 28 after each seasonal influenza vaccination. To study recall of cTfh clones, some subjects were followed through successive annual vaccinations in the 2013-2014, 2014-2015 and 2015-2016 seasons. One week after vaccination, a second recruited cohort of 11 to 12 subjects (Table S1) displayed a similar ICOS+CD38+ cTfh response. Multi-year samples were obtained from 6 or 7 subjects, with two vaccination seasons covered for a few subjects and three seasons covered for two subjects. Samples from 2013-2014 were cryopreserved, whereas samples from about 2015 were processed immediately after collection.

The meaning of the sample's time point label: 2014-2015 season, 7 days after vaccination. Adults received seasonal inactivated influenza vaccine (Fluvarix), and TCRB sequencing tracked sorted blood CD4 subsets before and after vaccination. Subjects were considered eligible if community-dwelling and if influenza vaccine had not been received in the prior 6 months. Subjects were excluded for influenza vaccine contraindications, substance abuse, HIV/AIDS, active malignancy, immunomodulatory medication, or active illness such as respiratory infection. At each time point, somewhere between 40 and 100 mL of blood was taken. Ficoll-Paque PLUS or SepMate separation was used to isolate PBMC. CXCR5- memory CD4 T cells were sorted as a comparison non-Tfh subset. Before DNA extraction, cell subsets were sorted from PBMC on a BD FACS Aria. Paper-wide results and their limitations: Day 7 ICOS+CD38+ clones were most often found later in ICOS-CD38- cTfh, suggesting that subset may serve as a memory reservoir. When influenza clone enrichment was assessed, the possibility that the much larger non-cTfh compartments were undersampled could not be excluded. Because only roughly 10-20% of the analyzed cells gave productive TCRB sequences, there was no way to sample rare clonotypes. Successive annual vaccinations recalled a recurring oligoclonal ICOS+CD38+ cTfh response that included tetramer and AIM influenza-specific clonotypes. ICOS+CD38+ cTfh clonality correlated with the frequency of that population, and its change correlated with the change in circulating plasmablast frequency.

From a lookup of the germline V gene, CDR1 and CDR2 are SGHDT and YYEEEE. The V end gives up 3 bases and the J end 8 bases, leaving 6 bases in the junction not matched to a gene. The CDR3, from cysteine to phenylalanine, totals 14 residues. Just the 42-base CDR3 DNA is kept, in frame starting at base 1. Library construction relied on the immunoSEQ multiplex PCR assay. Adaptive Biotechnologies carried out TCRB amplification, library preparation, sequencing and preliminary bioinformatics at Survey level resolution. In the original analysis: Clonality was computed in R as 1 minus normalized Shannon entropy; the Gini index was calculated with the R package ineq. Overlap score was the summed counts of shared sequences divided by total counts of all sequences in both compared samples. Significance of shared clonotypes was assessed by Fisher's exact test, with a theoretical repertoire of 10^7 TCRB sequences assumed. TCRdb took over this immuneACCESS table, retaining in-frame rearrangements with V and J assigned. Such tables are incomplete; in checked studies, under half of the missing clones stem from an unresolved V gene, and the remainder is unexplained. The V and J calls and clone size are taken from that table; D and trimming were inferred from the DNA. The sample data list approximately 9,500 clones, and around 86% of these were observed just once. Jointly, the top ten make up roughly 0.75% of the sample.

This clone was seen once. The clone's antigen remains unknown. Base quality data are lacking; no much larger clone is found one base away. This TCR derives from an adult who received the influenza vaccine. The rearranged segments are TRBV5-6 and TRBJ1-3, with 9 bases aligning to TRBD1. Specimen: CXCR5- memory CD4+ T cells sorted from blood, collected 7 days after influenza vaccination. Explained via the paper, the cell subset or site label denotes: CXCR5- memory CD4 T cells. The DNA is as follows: TGTGCCAGCAGCTCGGGACAGGGTGCGGACACCATATATTTT. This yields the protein CASSSGQGADTIYF. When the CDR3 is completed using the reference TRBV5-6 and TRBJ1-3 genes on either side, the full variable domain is DAGVTQSPTHLIKTRGQQVTLRCSPKSGHDTVSWYQQALGQGPQFIFQYYEEEERQRGNFPDRFSGHQFPNYSSELNVNALLLGDSALYLCASSSGQGADTIYFGEGSWLTVV.